The 16 T cell receptor beta chains below come from one sample, sequenced in a study of shared clonotypes between healthy human individuals. Sequenced by immunoSEQ multiplex PCR; TCRdb stores in-frame clones only, minus some. The table shows more than 2,000,000 clones, with approximately 90% occurring only once. The sample taken for sequencing was naive CD4+ T cells sorted from blood. Subset meaning: CD45RA+ positively selected. These TCRs come from a man aged 18-30 years in good health.

J is TRBJ2-7 and V is TRBV5-1; D gene uncertain. CDR1 SGHRS and CDR2 YFSETQ come from the germline V gene. V was trimmed by 4 bases and J by 6 bases, leaving 17 bases between them. This CDR3 is built from 14 residues. Here the CDR3 reads CASSMNTGLSEQYF. As DNA, the CDR3 is TGCGCCAGCAGCATGAACACCGGGTTGAGCGAGCAGTACTTC.

The CDR3 nucleotides are TGTGCCAGCACCTACAAACGCGGAGATAATTCACCCCTCCACTTT. Amino acid sequence: CASTYKRGDNSPLHF. V and J are TRBV6-1 and TRBJ1-6; D call uncertain. This CDR3 is 15 amino acids long. CDR1 is MNHNS and CDR2 is SASEGT in the germline V gene. Between the trimmed V and J ends, which lost 7 bases and 5 bases, there was a span of 15 bases.

With respect to this clone: Germline and junction disagree at one end, which may indicate a read error. The chain has TRBV7-2 and TRBJ2-5, with D unclear. This CDR3 region has 14 residues. The germline V gene has CDR1 SGHTA and CDR2 FQGNSA. The CDR3 region is CASSLIEFPPEKHF. CDR3 in DNA: TGTGCCAGCAGCTTAATCGAGTTCCCCCCTGAAAAACACTTC.

The V gene is TRBV10-3, the J gene TRBJ1-3; possibly TRBD1 for D (5 bases). CDR1 ENHRY and CDR2 SYGVKD come from the germline V gene. V shed 8 bases and J shed 0 bases, with 14 bases lying between them. The CDR3 is 15 residues long. CDR3 nucleotide sequence: TGTGCCATCCAACAGGACCCCTACTCTGGAAACACCATATATTTT. Protein sequence: CAIQQDPYSGNTIYF.

Here the CDR3 reads CASSPRPDRGSYTF. The CDR3 DNA reads TGTGCCAGCTCACCACGCCCCGACAGGGGTAGCTACACCTTC. This rearrangement joins TRBV18 to TRBJ1-2; 8 bases fit TRBD1. Trimming at V came to 1 base and at J to 9 bases, leaving 7 bases not matched to a gene. Per the germline V gene, CDR1 is KGHSH and CDR2 is LQKENI. The CDR3 loop spans 14 amino acids.

The chain couples TRBV29-1 to TRBJ2-2, with a tentative D call TRBD2 (5 bases). CDR3 length equals 14 residues. Germline loops: CDR1 SQVTM, CDR2 ANQGSEA. The V end lost 5 bases, the J end lost 5 bases, and 15 bases lay between the germline ends. The CDR3 DNA sequence: TGCAGCGTTACCACGGGGTGGGGAACCGGGGAGCTGTTTTTT. It yields the protein CSVTTGWGTGELFF.

The V and J genes are TRBV28 and TRBJ2-7; TRBD1 matches 10 bases. Germline CDR1 reads MDHEN; CDR2 reads SYDVKM. The trim removed 5 bases at V and 1 base at J, leaving 17 bases unmatched. The CDR3 covers 19 residues. The CDR3 is CASSVRGFRRTGGSYEQYF. The DNA of the CDR3 is TGTGCCAGCAGTGTAAGAGGGTTTCGACGGACAGGGGGTTCCTACGAGCAGTACTTC.

As for this clone: Other DNA sequences in this sample translate to the same CDR3. The chain combines TRBV6-1 with TRBJ1-1; D unresolved. This CDR3 has 12 amino acids. Trimming left V 4 bases short and J 4 bases short, with 7 bases between. The germline V gene has CDR1 MNHNS and CDR2 SASEGT. The CDR3 spells CASSVPGTEAFF. For the CDR3, the DNA is TGTGCCAGCAGTGTCCCGGGCACTGAAGCTTTCTTT.

The rearrangement joins TRBV27 to TRBJ2-1; D gene unclear. Looked up from germline, CDR1 is MNHEY and CDR2 is SMNVEV (reference sequence). Trimming pared 1 base from V and 8 bases from J, leaving 15 bases between. The CDR3 contains 15 residues. The CDR3 coding sequence is TGTGCCAGCAGTTTATGGGGTAGTCTGGGTGATGAGCAGTTCTTC. Protein product: CASSLWGSLGDEQFF.

This clone was seen a handful of times. The rearrangement links TRBV19 to TRBJ2-7; D remains unclear. This CDR3 region has 13 residues. The V end was cut by 3 bases, the J end by 6 bases, with 12 bases between. CDR1 and CDR2 (germline): LNHDA, SQIVND (reference sequence). The CDR3 bases are TGTGCCAGTAGTATCCAGTTAACCGGCGAGCAGTACTTC. As protein: CASSIQLTGEQYF.

The chain couples TRBV30 to TRBJ1-1; possibly TRBD1 for D (6 bases). Germline V gene data show CDR1 as GTSNPN and CDR2 as SVGIG (reference sequence). Trimming cost V 2 bases and J 0 bases, with 13 bases left between them. This CDR3 is built from 15 residues. The CDR3 DNA follows: TGTGCCTGGAGTTTGACAGGTTTCATGAACACTGAAGCTTTCTTT. This sequence encodes CAWSLTGFMNTEAFF.

This chain joins TRBV2 and TRBJ2-3; perhaps TRBD1 as D (6 bases). V lost 4 bases, J lost 3 bases, and 14 bases lay in between. CDR1 and CDR2 (germline): SNHLY, FYNNEI. This CDR3 region has 15 residues. In DNA, the CDR3 is TGTGCCAGCAGTGTTTTTAAACAGGGAACAGATACGCAGTATTTT. It specifies CASSVFKQGTDTQYF.

The V gene is TRBV18, the J gene TRBJ2-7; 9 positions agree with TRBD1. The germline CDR1 and CDR2 sequences are KGHSH and LQKENI. This CDR3 is built from 14 residues. V lost 0 bases to trimming and J lost 5 bases; unmatched junction nucleotides: 2. CDR3 DNA: TGTGCCAGCTCACCACCCACAGGGGGCGACGAGCAGTACTTC. It specifies CASSPPTGGDEQYF. Full variable domain (missing parts from reference TRBV18 and TRBJ2-7): NAGVMQNPRHLVRRRGQEARLRCSPMKGHSHVYWYRQLPEEGLKFMVYLQKENIIDESGMPKERFSAEFPKEGPSILRIQQVVRGDSAAYFCASSPPTGGDEQYFGPGTRLTVT.

The rearrangement uses TRBV10-1 and TRBJ2-7; D is unresolved. This CDR3 is 13 amino acids long. The germline gives CDR1 WNHNN, CDR2 SYGVQD (reference sequence). V lost 3 bases and J 3 bases, leaving 9 bases between the germline ends. Here the CDR3 DNA reads TGCGCCAGCAGTGAAACCAGACTCTACGAGCAGTACTTC. This codes for CASSETRLYEQYF.

The chain links TRBV14 to TRBJ2-2, with D perhaps matching TRBD2 (5 bases). Germline-derived CDR1 and CDR2 are SGHDN and FVKESK. The ends were cut back, 1 base at V and 4 bases at J, with 13 bases in the middle. CDR3 length: 16 amino acids. CDR3 sequence (DNA): TGTGCCAGCAGCCAAGCCCGGGGTTTAGTCACCGGGGAGCTGTTTTTT. Residues: CASSQARGLVTGELFF.

Comment on this clone: Other nucleotide sequences from this sample produce the same CDR3. The genes are TRBV2 and TRBJ1-5; D gene ambiguous. Trimming took 8 bases from V and 3 from J, leaving 5 bases between them. This CDR3 region has 11 residues. Germline V gives CDR1 SNHLY, CDR2 FYNNEI. The CDR3 region has the DNA TGTGCCAGCGGTCTCAATCAGCCCCAGCATTTT. Encoded protein: CASGLNQPQHF.